The entry below describes one T cell receptor beta chain. The data stem from a study of beta chain features in type 1 diabetes. The sequenced template was cDNA made from the entire isolated RNA. An average of approximately 980,000 reads was obtained from stem cell-like memory T cell samples. Profiled with immunoSEQ multiplex PCR; TCRdb holds only in-frame clones, not every one. The table shows approximately 100,000 clones, with almost 40% occurring only once. Germline trimming cut 7 bases from V and 5 bases from J; bases unmatched to any gene: 9. CDR1 SQVTM and CDR2 ANQGSEA come from the germline V gene. CDR3 length: 13 residues. Averaging around 120 mL, one heparinised blood draw was given by each donor.

The origin of this receptor is a woman aged 18 to 35 in good health. The chain recombines TRBV29-1 with TRBJ1-2, with 8 bases fitting TRBD1. The sample consisted of stem cell memory CD4+ T cells from blood. CDR3 loop: CSDYDRGRYGYTF. The CDR3 DNA sequence: TGCAGCGACTACGACAGGGGAAGGTATGGCTACACCTTC.